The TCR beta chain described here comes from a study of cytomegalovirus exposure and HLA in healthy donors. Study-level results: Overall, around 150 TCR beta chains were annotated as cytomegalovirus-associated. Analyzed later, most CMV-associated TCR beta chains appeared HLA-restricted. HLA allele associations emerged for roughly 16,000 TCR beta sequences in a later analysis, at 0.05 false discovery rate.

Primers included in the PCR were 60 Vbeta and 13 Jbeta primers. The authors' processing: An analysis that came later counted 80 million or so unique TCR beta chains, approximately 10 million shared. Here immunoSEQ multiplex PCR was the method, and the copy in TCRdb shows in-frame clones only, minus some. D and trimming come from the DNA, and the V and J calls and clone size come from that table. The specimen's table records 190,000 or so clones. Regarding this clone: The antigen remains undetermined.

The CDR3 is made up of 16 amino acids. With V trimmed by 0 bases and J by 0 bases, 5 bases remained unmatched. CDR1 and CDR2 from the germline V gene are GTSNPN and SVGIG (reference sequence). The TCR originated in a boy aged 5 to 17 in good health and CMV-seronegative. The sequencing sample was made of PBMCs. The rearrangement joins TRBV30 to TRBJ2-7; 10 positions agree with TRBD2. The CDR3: CAWSVLAGGSSYEQYF. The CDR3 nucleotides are TGTGCCTGGAGTGTTTTAGCGGGGGGCTCCTCCTACGAGCAGTACTTC. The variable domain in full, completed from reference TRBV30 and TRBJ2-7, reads SQTIHQWPATLVQPVGSPLSLECTVEGTSNPNLYWYRQAAGRGLQLLFYSVGIGQISSEVPQNLSASRPQDRQFILSSKKLLLSDSGFYLCAWSVLAGGSSYEQYFGPGTRLTVT.